This T cell receptor beta chain was sequenced in a study of OX40 agonist ivuxolimab in advanced cancers. Study background: Each patient was given ivuxolimab into a vein every 2 weeks, at 0.01 to 10 mg/kg. Patients receiving dose escalation had hepatocellular carcinoma, melanoma, renal cell or head and neck cancer. Study-wide findings and caveats: What antigens the expanded peripheral T cells recognized was never established. Some patients without response likewise showed low normalized clonal expansion.

The V and J ends lost 0 bases and 8 bases respectively, with 14 bases between them. Germline loops: CDR1 SGDLS, CDR2 YYNGEE. This CDR3 contains 14 residues. The sample holds a few counts of this clone. The antigen remains undetermined. Only in-frame clones appear in the TCRdb table, and some are missing; sequencing was by immunoSEQ multiplex PCR. The table records some 22,000 clones, approximately 77% of them present only once. The source was CD4+ or CD8+ T cells sorted from blood, collected in a trial of the OX40 agonist ivuxolimab. The genes are TRBV9 and TRBJ1-2; D is ambiguous. The source of this sequence is an adult with an advanced solid tumor such as melanoma, head and neck, liver or kidney cancer. This chain's CDR3 is CASSVGEAPGGYTF. The CDR3 DNA follows: TGTGCCAGCAGCGTAGGAGAGGCTCCGGGGGGCTACACCTTC.